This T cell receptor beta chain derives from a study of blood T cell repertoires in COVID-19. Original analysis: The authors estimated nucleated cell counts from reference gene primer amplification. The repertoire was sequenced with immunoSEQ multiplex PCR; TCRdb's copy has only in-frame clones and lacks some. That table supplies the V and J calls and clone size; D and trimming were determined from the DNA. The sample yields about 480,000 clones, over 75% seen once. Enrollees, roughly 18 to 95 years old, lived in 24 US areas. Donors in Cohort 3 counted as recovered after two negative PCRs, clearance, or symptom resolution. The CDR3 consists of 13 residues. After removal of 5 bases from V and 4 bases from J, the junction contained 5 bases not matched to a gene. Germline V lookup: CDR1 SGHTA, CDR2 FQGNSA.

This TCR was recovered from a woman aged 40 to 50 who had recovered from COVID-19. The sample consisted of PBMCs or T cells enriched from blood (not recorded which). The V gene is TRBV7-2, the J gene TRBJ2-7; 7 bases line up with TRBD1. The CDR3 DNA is TGTGCCAGCAGCGGACAGGCGCAATACGAGCAGTACTTC. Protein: CASSGQAQYEQYF.